These T cell receptor beta chains were read from a single sample in a study of identifying expanded T cells in peripheral blood. The table came from immunoSEQ multiplex PCR; TCRdb's copy has only in-frame clones and leaves some out. In the table there are about 86,000 clones, 88% of which are singletons. Source material: blood. Every receptor here comes from a person aged 18-69 years in good health. The CDR3 runs from the conserved cysteine through the conserved F or W. Each record gives: D gene, J gene, V gene, clone size, CDR3 DNA, CDR3 protein. The D gene is left open where the match is weak. Some rows mark clone size as missing; the rest say once, few, many or name a class of expanded clone.

d_gene: NA
j_gene: TRBJ1-2
v_gene: TRBV19
abundance: NA
CDR3nt: TGTGCCAGTAGTTACGGCACCCCGGGTGGCTACACCTTC
CDR3aa: CASSYGTPGGYTF

d_gene: TRBD1
j_gene: TRBJ1-5
v_gene: TRBV19
abundance: NA
CDR3nt: TGTGCCAGTAGTATAGGCGGGGACAGATACGTTAGCAATCAGCCCCAGCATTTT
CDR3aa: CASSIGGDRYVSNQPQHF

d_gene: TRBD2
j_gene: TRBJ2-3
v_gene: TRBV7-3
abundance: once
CDR3nt: TGTGCCAGCAGCCCACGGCTAGCGGGAGATCCAGATACGCAGTATTTT
CDR3aa: CASSPRLAGDPDTQYF

d_gene: TRBD1
j_gene: TRBJ1-4
v_gene: TRBV6-5
abundance: NA
CDR3nt: TGTGCCAGCAGTTACGTGAGTGGGACAGGGGGCGTAAAACTGTTTTTT
CDR3aa: CASSYVSGTGGVKLFF

d_gene: NA
j_gene: TRBJ1-1
v_gene: TRBV6-1
abundance: NA
CDR3nt: TGTGCCAGCAGTGAAGTTTTCAGGAACACTGAAGCTTTCTTT
CDR3aa: CASSEVFRNTEAFF

d_gene: NA
j_gene: TRBJ1-2
v_gene: TRBV10-3
abundance: NA
CDR3nt: TGTGCCATCAGTGAGGGGACACTTATCTATGGCTACACCTTC
CDR3aa: CAISEGTLIYGYTF

d_gene: NA
j_gene: TRBJ1-6
v_gene: TRBV2
abundance: NA
CDR3nt: TGTGCCAGCAGTGAAGGGCATCCAGGCAGTTCACCCCTCCACTTT
CDR3aa: CASSEGHPGSSPLHF

d_gene: NA
j_gene: TRBJ1-2
v_gene: TRBV29-1
abundance: NA
CDR3nt: TGCAGCGTTTGGTTCCCAGGGGAGCGGTTGGGCTACACCTTC
CDR3aa: CSVWFPGERLGYTF

d_gene: NA
j_gene: TRBJ1-6
v_gene: TRBV7-8
abundance: NA
CDR3nt: TGTGCCAGCAGCTTAGCCCCGTTGTCGGATAATTCACCCCTCCACTTT
CDR3aa: CASSLAPLSDNSPLHF

d_gene: TRBD1
j_gene: TRBJ2-2
v_gene: TRBV7-3
abundance: NA
CDR3nt: TGTGCCAGCAGCCCACAGGGGCTCGGAACCGGGGAGCTGTTTTTT
CDR3aa: CASSPQGLGTGELFF

d_gene: NA
j_gene: TRBJ2-1
v_gene: TRBV7-3
abundance: NA
CDR3nt: TGTGCCAGCAGCACATCGCACTTGGGAGTAAATGAGCAGTTCTTC
CDR3aa: CASSTSHLGVNEQFF

d_gene: TRBD2
j_gene: TRBJ2-3
v_gene: TRBV5-5
abundance: NA
CDR3nt: TGTGCCAGCAGCCCCCAGCTAGCGGGGGTCACGCAGTATTTT
CDR3aa: CASSPQLAGVTQYF

d_gene: NA
j_gene: TRBJ2-1
v_gene: TRBV19
abundance: NA
CDR3nt: TGTGCCAGTAGTCTGGGGTCCTACAATGAGCAGTTCTTC
CDR3aa: CASSLGSYNEQFF

d_gene: TRBD1
j_gene: TRBJ1-2
v_gene: TRBV9
abundance: NA
CDR3nt: TGTGCCAGCAGCGCATCCGGGACAGGGAACGGCTACACCTTC
CDR3aa: CASSASGTGNGYTF

d_gene: NA
j_gene: TRBJ1-5
v_gene: TRBV18
abundance: NA
CDR3nt: TGTGCCAGCTCACCGTCGGGACACATGGTTGGCAATCAGCCCCAGCATTTT
CDR3aa: CASSPSGHMVGNQPQHF

d_gene: NA
j_gene: TRBJ2-2
v_gene: TRBV12-5
abundance: NA
CDR3nt: TGTGCTAGTGGTTTGGGGACAACCACCGGGGAGCTGTTTTTT
CDR3aa: CASGLGTTTGELFF

d_gene: TRBD1
j_gene: TRBJ1-2
v_gene: TRBV10-3
abundance: NA
CDR3nt: TGTGCCATCAGCGGAACAGGGGGGTCCTATGGCTACACCTTC
CDR3aa: CAISGTGGSYGYTF

d_gene: NA
j_gene: TRBJ1-5
v_gene: TRBV19
abundance: NA
CDR3nt: TGTGCCAGTAGTATGGGGGGTAGACAGCCCCAGCATTTT
CDR3aa: CASSMGGRQPQHF

d_gene: TRBD1
j_gene: TRBJ1-2
v_gene: TRBV5-1
abundance: NA
CDR3nt: TGCGCCAGCAGCACGACAGGGAGTTCTGGCTACACCTTC
CDR3aa: CASSTTGSSGYTF

d_gene: NA
j_gene: TRBJ1-4
v_gene: TRBV5-1
abundance: once
CDR3nt: TGCGCCAGCAGCTTAGGGGGGACACCTGCAACTAATGAAAAACTGTTTTTT
CDR3aa: CASSLGGTPATNEKLFF

d_gene: NA
j_gene: TRBJ2-3
v_gene: TRBV5-1
abundance: NA
CDR3nt: TGCGCCAGCAGCTTGGACCAGAACACAGATACGCAGTATTTT
CDR3aa: CASSLDQNTDTQYF

d_gene: NA
j_gene: TRBJ1-1
v_gene: TRBV4-2
abundance: NA
CDR3nt: TGTGCCAGCAGCCAAGGAGTGAACACTGAAGCTTTCTTT
CDR3aa: CASSQGVNTEAFF

d_gene: NA
j_gene: TRBJ2-7
v_gene: TRBV11-2
abundance: NA
CDR3nt: TGTGCCAGCAGCCCCACGTGGGCCGAGCAGTACTTC
CDR3aa: CASSPTWAEQYF

d_gene: NA
j_gene: TRBJ1-3
v_gene: TRBV29-1
abundance: NA
CDR3nt: TGCAGCGTCAAGAGTGGGGGCAACACCATATATTTT
CDR3aa: CSVKSGGNTIYF

d_gene: NA
j_gene: TRBJ2-7
v_gene: TRBV6-1
abundance: NA
CDR3nt: TGTGCCAGCAGTGAACAGGGACTCTACGAGCAGTACTTC
CDR3aa: CASSEQGLYEQYF

d_gene: TRBD1
j_gene: TRBJ2-5
v_gene: TRBV15
abundance: NA
CDR3nt: TGTGCCACCAGCAGAGTACAGGGGGCCCAAGAGACCCAGTACTTC
CDR3aa: CATSRVQGAQETQYF

d_gene: NA
j_gene: TRBJ2-1
v_gene: TRBV7-2
abundance: NA
CDR3nt: TGTGCCAGCAGCTTAGGGCCGGCACTTCTCAGTGAGCAGTTCTTC
CDR3aa: CASSLGPALLSEQFF

d_gene: NA
j_gene: TRBJ2-1
v_gene: TRBV4-3
abundance: NA
CDR3nt: TGCGCCAGCAGCCAAACCGGGGCTCTAGCGTTGTCCTACAATGAGCAGTTCTTC
CDR3aa: CASSQTGALALSYNEQFF

d_gene: TRBD2
j_gene: TRBJ2-1
v_gene: TRBV7-6
abundance: NA
CDR3nt: TGTGCCAGCAGCTCCAATAGCGGGGGAGTCAATGAGCAGTTCTTC
CDR3aa: CASSSNSGGVNEQFF

d_gene: TRBD2
j_gene: TRBJ2-7
v_gene: TRBV5-1
abundance: NA
CDR3nt: TGCGCCAGCAGGTGGGGGGGCTCCTACGAGCAGTACTTC
CDR3aa: CASRWGGSYEQYF

d_gene: NA
j_gene: TRBJ2-5
v_gene: TRBV7-2
abundance: NA
CDR3nt: TGTGCCAGCAGCTTAGGGGGGTTACAAGAGACCCAGTACTTC
CDR3aa: CASSLGGLQETQYF

d_gene: TRBD1
j_gene: TRBJ1-4
v_gene: TRBV6-1
abundance: NA
CDR3nt: TGTGCCAGCAGCCAAGGGGGCGGAGGTAATGAAAAACTGTTTTTT
CDR3aa: CASSQGGGGNEKLFF

d_gene: TRBD1
j_gene: TRBJ1-2
v_gene: TRBV7-2
abundance: NA
CDR3nt: TGTGCCAGCAGCTCGACAGGGGGCTACTATGGCTACACCTTC
CDR3aa: CASSSTGGYYGYTF

d_gene: NA
j_gene: TRBJ2-2
v_gene: TRBV12-5
abundance: once
CDR3nt: TGTGCTAGTGGTTTGAGTCATGGAGCCGCGAACACCGGGGAGCTGTTTTTT
CDR3aa: CASGLSHGAANTGELFF

d_gene: TRBD1
j_gene: TRBJ2-1
v_gene: TRBV29-1
abundance: NA
CDR3nt: TGCAGCGTTGGCGTGGGACAGGGTTTGTACAATGAGCAGTTCTTC
CDR3aa: CSVGVGQGLYNEQFF

d_gene: TRBD2
j_gene: TRBJ2-1
v_gene: TRBV10-3
abundance: few
CDR3nt: TGTGCCACTAAACTAGCGGTCGACAATGAGCAGTTCTTC
CDR3aa: CATKLAVDNEQFF

d_gene: NA
j_gene: TRBJ1-6
v_gene: TRBV6-6
abundance: few
CDR3nt: TGTGCCAGCAGCTTGGTTGCCGGGGATTCACCCCTCCACTTT
CDR3aa: CASSLVAGDSPLHF

d_gene: NA
j_gene: TRBJ1-6
v_gene: TRBV7-6
abundance: NA
CDR3nt: TGTGCCAGCAGCTCCCCGGGGATATATTCACCCCTCCACTTT
CDR3aa: CASSSPGIYSPLHF

d_gene: NA
j_gene: TRBJ1-2
v_gene: TRBV5-1
abundance: NA
CDR3nt: TGCGCCAGCAGCTTTGAGACGGAGGCCTATGGCTACACCTTC
CDR3aa: CASSFETEAYGYTF

d_gene: TRBD1
j_gene: TRBJ1-2
v_gene: TRBV5-4
abundance: NA
CDR3nt: TGTGCCAGCAGCCGACCTTTCCCACAGGGGGCGGGCTGGGCTAACTATGGCTACACCTTC
CDR3aa: CASSRPFPQGAGWANYGYTF